These 21 T cell receptor beta chains were all obtained from the same sample, sequenced in a study of T cell responses to AZD1222 COVID-19 vaccine. Assay: immunoSEQ multiplex PCR; the TCRdb copy retains only in-frame clones and omits some. The profile shows over 50,000 clones, 89% of them singletons. The input for sequencing was peripheral blood, taken 28 days after the second AZD1222 dose. Every receptor here comes from an adult who received the AZD1222 COVID-19 vaccine.

This clone was detected only once. V gene TRBV2 combines with J gene TRBJ2-3; D gene ambiguous. CDR1 and CDR2 (germline): SNHLY, FYNNEI. The CDR3 consists of 11 residues. Trimming removed 2 bases at V and 3 bases at J, with 0 bases between. The CDR3 spells CASSETDTQYF. Written as DNA, the CDR3 is TGTGCCAGCAGTGAAACAGATACGCAGTATTTT.

V usage is TRBV4-2 and J usage is TRBJ1-4, with TRBD1 matching over 7 bases. Trimming at V came to 1 base and at J to 7 bases, leaving 3 bases not matched to a gene. The CDR3 loop spans 14 amino acids. Per the germline V gene, CDR1 is LGHNA and CDR2 is YNFKEQ. CDR3 in DNA: TGTGCCAGCAGCCAAGCGGGACAGACTGAAAAACTGTTTTTT. Amino acid sequence: CASSQAGQTEKLFF.

The chain combines TRBV7-2 with TRBJ2-3; 9 bases line up with TRBD2. The junction had 3 bases not matched to a gene; V was cut back by 1 base and J by 4 bases. Germline V gives CDR1 SGHTA, CDR2 FQGNSA. The CDR3 loop spans 15 amino acids. The CDR3 region has the DNA TGTGCCAGCAGCTTAGAACGGACTAGCGCAGATACGCAGTATTTT. It specifies CASSLERTSADTQYF.

The chain combines TRBV29-1 with TRBJ1-1; D not certain. This CDR3 has 12 amino acids. V lost 1 base, J lost 3 bases, and 6 bases lay in between. Germline V gene data show CDR1 as SQVTM and CDR2 as ANQGSEA. The chain's CDR3 is CSVEGTDTEAFF. The CDR3 DNA reads TGCAGCGTTGAAGGAACAGACACTGAAGCTTTCTTT.

The rearrangement links TRBV7-2 to TRBJ1-5; tentative D call: TRBD1 (6 bases). Trimming shortened V by 6 bases and J by 1 base, and 16 bases separated the two germline ends. CDR3 length equals 16 residues. Germline CDR1 is SGHTA and CDR2 is FQGNSA. CDR3 sequence (DNA): TGTGCCAGCAGTCTTCAGGGGACGAGCAGCAATCAGCCCCAGCATTTT. Translated, it gives CASSLQGTSSNQPQHF.

This chain links TRBV19 with TRBJ2-5; TRBD1 matches at 7 bases. The germline CDR1 and CDR2 sequences are LNHDA and SQIVND (reference sequence). The CDR3 totals 14 residues. Losses at the gene ends were 4 bases for V and 5 bases for J; bases not matched to a gene: 7. CDR3 nucleotides: TGTGCCAGTAGTAGGGACAGTTCAACGGAGACCCAGTACTTC. Translated, it gives CASSRDSSTETQYF.

The chain couples TRBV29-1 to TRBJ2-7; D uncertain. V lost 1 base and J 0 bases, leaving 16 bases between the germline ends. The CDR3 covers 16 residues. Germline values: CDR1 SQVTM, CDR2 ANQGSEA. CDR3 nucleotide sequence: TGCAGCGTTGAAGGGGAAGGTGATACCCCCTCCTACGAGCAGTACTTC. Protein sequence: CSVEGEGDTPSYEQYF.

The chain links TRBV5-1 to TRBJ1-1; 7 bases align to TRBD1. The germline CDR1 and CDR2 sequences are SGHRS and YFSETQ. The junction had 9 bases not matched to a gene; V was cut back by 2 bases and J by 5 bases. This CDR3 spans 15 amino acids. This CDR3 reads CASSFKQGRGTEAFF. DNA of the CDR3: TGCGCCAGCAGCTTCAAACAGGGGAGGGGGACTGAAGCTTTCTTT. Full variable domain (outside the CDR3, taken from reference TRBV5-1 and TRBJ1-1): KAGVTQTPRYLIKTRGQQVTLSCSPISGHRSVSWYQQTPGQGLQFLFEYFSETQRNKGNFPGRFSGRQFSNSRSEMNVSTLELGDSALYLCASSFKQGRGTEAFFGQGTRLTVV.

J is TRBJ1-5 and V is TRBV6-1; D is unclear. Trimming took off 2 bases at V and 10 bases at J, with 9 bases between the two ends. In germline, CDR1 is MNHNS, CDR2 SASEGT. This CDR3 contains 12 residues. The CDR3 region has the DNA TGTGCCAGCAGTGAAAGGCCGGGACCCCAGCATTTT. It codes for CASSERPGPQHF.

V is TRBV6-4 and J is TRBJ2-7; D possibly corresponds to TRBD1 (5 bases). The CDR3 sequence is 14 residues long. The germline V and J ends were trimmed by 0 bases and 6 bases, with 12 bases remaining between them. Germline V CDR1 and CDR2: MRHNA, SNTAGT. CDR3 sequence: CASSDSLQAGEQYF. The CDR3 nucleotides read TGTGCCAGCAGTGACTCGTTACAGGCTGGCGAGCAGTACTTC.

This chain joins TRBV7-9 and TRBJ2-7; 7 bases match TRBD2. Trimming cost V 1 base and J 0 bases; bases outside gene matches: 6. The CDR3 sequence is 16 residues long. From germline, CDR1 is SEHNR and CDR2 FQNEAQ (reference sequence). Written as DNA, the CDR3 is TGTGCCAGCAGCTTAGTCGGGGGGACGTCCTCCTACGAGCAGTACTTC. This sequence encodes CASSLVGGTSSYEQYF.

The V call is TRBV29-1, the J call TRBJ1-1, with D unclear. V was pared by 7 bases and J by 1 base, with 10 bases between. The CDR3 length is 12 residues. Germline-derived CDR1 and CDR2 are SQVTM and ANQGSEA. The CDR3 loop is CSESKPNTEAFF. The CDR3 DNA is TGCAGCGAGTCGAAACCGAACACTGAAGCTTTCTTT.

This chain connects TRBV27 to TRBJ1-2; unclear D gene. The CDR3 runs to 16 residues. The germline gives CDR1 MNHEY, CDR2 SMNVEV (reference sequence). Deletions cut 6 bases from V and 0 bases from J, with 17 bases between. CDR3 protein: CASSPTLASSNYGYTF. DNA of the CDR3: TGTGCCAGCAGCCCGACGCTGGCGAGTTCTAACTATGGCTACACCTTC.

The chain joins TRBV29-1 to TRBJ2-1; D is undetermined. V was clipped by 7 bases and J by 6 bases, with 19 bases between them. This CDR3 is 14 amino acids long. The germline V gene encodes CDR1 SQVTM and CDR2 ANQGSEA. The CDR3: CSARPKIRSNEQFF. The CDR3 DNA is TGCAGCGCCCGACCTAAAATCCGTTCCAATGAGCAGTTCTTC.

J is TRBJ2-7 and V is TRBV7-2, with 10 bases aligning to TRBD2. Germline V lookup: CDR1 SGHTA, CDR2 FQGNSA. V was clipped by 1 base and J by 1 base; unmatched bases: 10. The CDR3 runs 18 residues. CDR3 sequence (DNA): TGTGCCAGCAGCTTAGAGGGGAGAAGGGGACTAGCGTCCTACGAGCAGTACTTC. Encoded protein: CASSLEGRRGLASYEQYF. Variable domain in full (rest from reference TRBV7-2 and TRBJ2-7): GAGVSQSPSNKVTEKGKDVELRCDPISGHTALYWYRQSLGQGLEFLIYFQGNSAPDKSGLPSDRFSAERTGGSVSTLTIQRTQQEDSAVYLCASSLEGRRGLASYEQYFGPGTRLTVT.

Here the CDR3 DNA reads TGTGCCAGCAGCTTAGCCCTAGCGGGGGGCACCGGGGAGCTGTTTTTT. This sequence encodes CASSLALAGGTGELFF. The chain recombines TRBV7-2 with TRBJ2-2; 11 bases map to TRBD2. With V trimmed by 0 bases and J by 4 bases, 1 base remained unmatched. The germline V gene has CDR1 SGHTA and CDR2 FQGNSA. This CDR3 region has 16 residues.

This sequence joins TRBV7-2 and TRBJ1-1; D not certain. Germline-derived CDR1 and CDR2 are SGHTA and FQGNSA. There are 13 residues in the CDR3. V dropped 2 bases and J dropped 4 bases, with 8 bases sitting between them. CDR3 protein: CASSLRSPTEAFF. The CDR3 DNA follows: TGTGCCAGCAGCTTAAGGTCTCCCACTGAAGCTTTCTTT.

Only one count was recorded for this clone. The V and J genes are TRBV9 and TRBJ1-4; D call uncertain. CDR3 length: 15 amino acids. In germline, CDR1 is SGDLS, CDR2 YYNGEE. V was clipped by 4 bases and J by 0 bases, with 10 bases between them. The CDR3 nucleotides read TGTGCCAGCAGCCCCGGTTCTACAACTAATGAAAAACTGTTTTTT. Its protein product is CASSPGSTTNEKLFF.

The V call is TRBV13, the J call TRBJ1-1, with a tentative D call TRBD1 (6 bases). CDR1 and CDR2 (germline): PRHDT, FYEKMQ (reference sequence). Trimming took 1 base from V and 3 from J, leaving 9 bases between them. This CDR3 region has 14 residues. CDR3 DNA sequence: TGTGCCAGCAGCTTAGCACAGGGCTACACTGAAGCTTTCTTT. It specifies CASSLAQGYTEAFF.

This chain joins TRBV19 and TRBJ1-5; TRBD1 might be the D (6 bases). CDR1 and CDR2 (germline): LNHDA, SQIVND (reference sequence). V was cut by 3 bases and J by 6 bases, with 18 bases left in between. This CDR3 is built from 16 residues. This CDR3 reads CASSMGASGRGQPQHF. CDR3 DNA sequence: TGTGCCAGTAGTATGGGGGCGTCGGGGAGGGGTCAGCCCCAGCATTTT. Full variable domain (remainder filled in from reference TRBV19 and TRBJ1-5): DGGITQSPKYLFRKEGQNVTLSCEQNLNHDAMYWYRQDPGQGLRLIYYSQIVNDFQKGDIAEGYSVSREKKESFPLTVTSAQKNPTAFYLCASSMGASGRGQPQHFGDGTRLSIL.

The CDR3 bases are TGTGCCAGTTACAGGGGAGACACCATATATTTT. It codes for CASYRGDTIYF. The genes are TRBV2 and TRBJ1-3; TRBD1 matches 7 bases. V shed 9 bases and J 8 bases; nucleotides not matched to a gene: 4. The CDR3 covers 11 residues. Germline V lookup: CDR1 SNHLY, CDR2 FYNNEI. The full variable domain, its missing parts supplied by reference TRBV2 and TRBJ1-3, is EPEVTQTPSHQVTQMGQEVILRCVPISNHLYFYWYRQILGQKVEFLVSFYNNEISEKSEIFDDQFSVERPDGSNFTLKIRSTKLEDSAMYFCASYRGDTIYFGEGSWLTVV.